Following are 5 T cell receptor beta chains from one sample sequenced in a study of T-cell memory formation after mild COVID-19. A single record per CDR3 protein comes from TCRdb applying MiXCR to the 5' RACE reads. The table lists tens of thousands of distinct CDR3 sequences, around 13% of them singletons. Sample: PBMCs or a T cell subset sorted from them (not recorded which). These receptors originate from an adult woman who had mild COVID-19 (a few samples of this study predate the infection). Cell type and time point are not known.

The chain employs TRBV29-1 and TRBJ1-1; unclear D gene. This CDR3 is built from 15 residues. Germline loops: CDR1 SQVTM, CDR2 ANQGSEA. V lost 8 bases and J lost 8, with 27 bases in between. In DNA, the CDR3 is TGCAGCCCGCGACTCAGCGATGGTAAGGGTGAAGAAGCTTTCTTT. Its protein is CSPRLSDGKGEEAFF. The complete variable domain, with remaining parts taken from reference TRBV29-1 and TRBJ1-1, reads SAVISQKPSRDICQRGTSLTIQCQVDSQVTMMFWYRQQPGQSLTLIATANQGSEATYESGFVIDKFPISRPNLTFSTLTVSNMSPEDSSIYLCSPRLSDGKGEEAFFGQGTRLTVV.

This clonotype was picked up many times. The genes are TRBV20-1 and TRBJ2-1; the D gene is possibly TRBD2 (5 bases). The germline gives CDR1 DFQATT, CDR2 SNEGSKA (reference sequence). With 5 bases removed from V and 0 bases from J, the gap between germline ends came to 11 bases. The CDR3 contains 14 residues. The CDR3 DNA follows: TGCAGTGCTCCTAGCTCTTCCTCCTACAATGAGCAGTTCTTC. Encoded protein: CSAPSSSSYNEQFF.

This clonotype was seen many times. This sequence joins TRBV20-1 and TRBJ1-5; D call uncertain. Trimming removed 0 bases from V and 2 bases from J, with 14 bases in between. The CDR3 has 16 amino acids. The germline CDR1 and CDR2 sequences are DFQATT and SNEGSKA (reference sequence). The CDR3: CSARDLKGGGNQPQHF. The CDR3 region has the DNA TGCAGTGCTAGAGATCTGAAGGGCGGCGGCAATCAGCCCCAGCATTTT.

This clonotype was counted a few times. The chain links TRBV7-8 to TRBJ2-1; D unclear. In germline, CDR1 is SGHVS, CDR2 FQNEAQ. With 11 bases removed from V and 7 bases from J, the gap between germline ends came to 15 bases. The CDR3 sequence is 12 residues long. CDR3 residues: CAGQGRQNEQFF. The CDR3 DNA sequence: TGTGCCGGCCAAGGCAGGCAGAATGAGCAGTTCTTC.

The rearrangement links TRBV14 to TRBJ2-7, with D possibly being TRBD2 (6 bases). The CDR3 length is 17 residues. Germline V gene lookup returns CDR1 SGHDN and CDR2 FVKESK. Trimming stripped 2 bases from V and 3 bases from J, with 20 bases between. CDR3 sequence reads: CASSQLSWAGSVYEQYF. In DNA form, the CDR3 reads TGTGCCAGCAGCCAACTTTCTTGGGCCGGGAGCGTCTACGAGCAGTACTTC.